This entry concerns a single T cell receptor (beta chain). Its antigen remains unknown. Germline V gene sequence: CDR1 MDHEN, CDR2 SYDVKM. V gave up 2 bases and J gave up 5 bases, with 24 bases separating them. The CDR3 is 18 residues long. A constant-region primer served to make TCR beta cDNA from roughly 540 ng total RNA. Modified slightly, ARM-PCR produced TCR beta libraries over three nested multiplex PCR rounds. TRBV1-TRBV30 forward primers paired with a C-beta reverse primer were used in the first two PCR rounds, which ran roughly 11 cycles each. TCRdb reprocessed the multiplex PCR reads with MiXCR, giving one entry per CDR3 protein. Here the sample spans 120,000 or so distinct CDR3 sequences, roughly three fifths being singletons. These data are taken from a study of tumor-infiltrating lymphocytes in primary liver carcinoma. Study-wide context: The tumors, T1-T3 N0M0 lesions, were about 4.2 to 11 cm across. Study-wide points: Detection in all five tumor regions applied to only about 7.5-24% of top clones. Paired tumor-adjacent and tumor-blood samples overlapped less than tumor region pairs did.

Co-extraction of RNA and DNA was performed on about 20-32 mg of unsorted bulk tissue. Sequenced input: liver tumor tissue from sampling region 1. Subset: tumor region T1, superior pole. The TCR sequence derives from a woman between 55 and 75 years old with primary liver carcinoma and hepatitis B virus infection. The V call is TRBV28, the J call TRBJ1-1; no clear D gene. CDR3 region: CASSLPFLPDPKRTEAFF. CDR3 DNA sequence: TGTGCCAGCAGTTTACCGTTCCTCCCGGACCCCAAGCGTACTGAAGCTTTCTTT.